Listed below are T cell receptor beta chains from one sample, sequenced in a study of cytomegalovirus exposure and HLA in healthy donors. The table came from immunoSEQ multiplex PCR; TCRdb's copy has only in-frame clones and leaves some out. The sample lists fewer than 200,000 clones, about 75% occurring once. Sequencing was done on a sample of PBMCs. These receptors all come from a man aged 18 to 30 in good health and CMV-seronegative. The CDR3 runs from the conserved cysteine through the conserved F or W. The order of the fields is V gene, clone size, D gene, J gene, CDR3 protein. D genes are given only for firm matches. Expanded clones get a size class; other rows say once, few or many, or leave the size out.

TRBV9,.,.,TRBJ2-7,CASSGTGGEQYF
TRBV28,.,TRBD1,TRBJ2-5,CASTSGGTGSETQYF
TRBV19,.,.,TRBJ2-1,CASSIVSGMYNEQFF
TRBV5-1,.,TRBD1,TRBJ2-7,CASSSQGSYEQYF
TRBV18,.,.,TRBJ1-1,CASSPPGVNTEAFF
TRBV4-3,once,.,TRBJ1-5,CASSQEYSHNQPQHF
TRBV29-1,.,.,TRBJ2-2,CSVVGLGVNTGELFF
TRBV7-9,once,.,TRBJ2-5,CASSFGAAQETQYF
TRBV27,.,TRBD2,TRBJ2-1,CASSLAGGWNEQFF
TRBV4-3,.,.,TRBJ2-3,CASSQEREFGTDTQYF
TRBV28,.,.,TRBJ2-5,CASSLSRGQETQYF
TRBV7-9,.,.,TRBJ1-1,CASSLAPGNEAFF
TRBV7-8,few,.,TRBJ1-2,CASSFTGTGGYTF
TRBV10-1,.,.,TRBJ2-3,CASRGERDRDTQYF
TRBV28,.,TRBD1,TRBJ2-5,CASSSLDRSLQETQYF
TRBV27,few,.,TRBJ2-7,CASSPDRGYEQYF
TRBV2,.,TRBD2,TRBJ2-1,CASSERTSRGNEQFF
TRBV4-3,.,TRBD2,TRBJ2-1,CASSPLLAGEGNEQFF
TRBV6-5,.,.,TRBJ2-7,CASSYGRVSYEQYF
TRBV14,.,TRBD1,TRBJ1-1,CASSPTDREAFF
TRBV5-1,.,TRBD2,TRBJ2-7,CASSLGSGTSSVEQYF
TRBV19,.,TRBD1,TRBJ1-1,CASTRTGLNTEAFF
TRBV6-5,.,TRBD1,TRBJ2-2,CASSYSVDRVTGELFF
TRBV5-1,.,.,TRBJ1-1,CASSLAGNTEAFF
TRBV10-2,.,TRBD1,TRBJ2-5,CASSPPDRAQETQYF
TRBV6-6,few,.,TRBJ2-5,CASTSPSQETQYF
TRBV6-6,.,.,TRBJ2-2,CASSYTAMNTGELFF
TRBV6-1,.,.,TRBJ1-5,CASSEGPGSGNQPQHF
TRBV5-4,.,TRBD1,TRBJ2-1,CASSLSPGTASYNEQFF
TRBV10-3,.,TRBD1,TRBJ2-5,CAISDGTGASETQYF
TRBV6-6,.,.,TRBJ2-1,CASSQYFRSNEQFF
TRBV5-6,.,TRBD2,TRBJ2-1,CASSLTSGEQFF
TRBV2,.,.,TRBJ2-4,CASSAGYENIQYF
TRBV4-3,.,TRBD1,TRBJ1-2,CASSHTRDRAFITF
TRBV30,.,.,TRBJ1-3,CACDTAGNTIYF
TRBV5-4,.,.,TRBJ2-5,CASSLTGRGGATQYF
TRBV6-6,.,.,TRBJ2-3,CASSYALWTDTQYF
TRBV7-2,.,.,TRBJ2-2,CASSLATTGANTGELFF
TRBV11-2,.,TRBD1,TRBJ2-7,CASSLPSTGAEQYF
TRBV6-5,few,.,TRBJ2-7,CASSYSSRDIYEQYF
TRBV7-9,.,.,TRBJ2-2,CASASYRLNTGELFF
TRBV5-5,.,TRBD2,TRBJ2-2,CASSWLPSGGGTGELFF
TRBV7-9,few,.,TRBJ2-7,CASGRTYEQYF
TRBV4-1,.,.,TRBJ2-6,CASSLFSGANVLTF
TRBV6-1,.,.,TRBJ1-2,CASSWYRSYGYTF
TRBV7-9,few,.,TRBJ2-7,CASSPRGRGTYEQYF
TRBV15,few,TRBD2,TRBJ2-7,CATSRRNRGGTYEQYF
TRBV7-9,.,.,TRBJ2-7,CASRGTEQYF
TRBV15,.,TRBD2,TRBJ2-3,CATSRVTGLAGSDTQYF
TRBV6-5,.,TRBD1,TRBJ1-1,CASSPQGDTEAFF
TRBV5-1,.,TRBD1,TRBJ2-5,CASSSQGAETQYF
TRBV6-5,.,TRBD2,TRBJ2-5,CASSYGPSGSQETQYF
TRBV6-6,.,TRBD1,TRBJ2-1,CASNSHGTGVVGEQFF